This record looks at one TCR beta chain sequence and its context. As yet, its antigen is unknown. J gave up 5 bases and V 3 bases, and 11 bases lay outside the gene matches. Germline assignment: CDR1 MGHRA and CDR2 YSYEKL. This CDR3 spans 16 amino acids. Donors, healthy HIV-negative adults, lacked recent acute infections or vaccinations. These data belong to a study of shared clonotypes between healthy human individuals. Study conclusions and caveats: Although depth was large, rarefaction showed that sequencing of the sorted subsets was incomplete. All-four-donor shared clonotypes had higher generation probabilities than non-shared clonotypes did.

Here immunoSEQ multiplex PCR was the method, and the copy in TCRdb shows in-frame clones only, minus some. The sample holds roughly 2,500,000 clones, 90% to 95% seen once. This clonotype was sampled from a young man in good health. Some clones in this sample may be carry-over from other donors' samples. The sequenced sample consisted of naive CD4+ T cells from PBMCs. This sample's subset: CD45RA+ positively selected. V usage is TRBV4-1 and J usage is TRBJ1-2, with 8 bases fitting TRBD1. This chain's CDR3 is CASSQGLRQGIYGYTF. DNA of the CDR3: TGCGCCAGCAGCCAGGGACTAAGACAGGGGATTTATGGCTACACCTTC.